The T cell receptor beta chain under discussion was sequenced for a study of beta chain features in type 1 diabetes. In the study overall: Examination of sorted cells across all samples involved about 100,000,000 cells.

This clone was seen only a few times. Antigen unknown. Trimming left V 5 bases short and J 6 bases short, with 8 bases between. This CDR3 has 12 amino acids. Germline V gives CDR1 SNHLY, CDR2 FYNNEI. Reverse transcription of all isolated RNA meant that expressed TCRB transcripts were sequenced. This table comes from immunoSEQ multiplex PCR, and its TCRdb copy is limited to in-frame clones, with some not included. The sample contains about 220,000 clones, 11% of which appear only once. Findings of the study overall: Naive, central memory and Treg TCRB repertoires appeared more alike in patients than in healthy donors.

In total, each donor contributed a single heparinised blood draw that averaged around 100 mL. Each of the CD4+ naive, central memory, regulatory and stem cell-like memory populations was sorted via CD45RO/CCR7/CD25/CD127/CD95/CD27. The TCR sequence derives from a man aged 18 to 30 in good health. The sample comprised central memory CD4+ T cells from blood. The chain recombines TRBV2 with TRBJ2-4; D remains unclear. DNA of the CDR3: TGTGCCAGCAGTCGGGTAGGAAACATTCAGTACTTC. This codes for CASSRVGNIQYF.